The 27 T cell receptor beta chains presented below share a single source sample, sequenced in a study of early stage breast cancer tumors. Assay used: immunoSEQ multiplex PCR; TCRdb lists only in-frame clones, some missing. The table includes around 25,000 clones, around 70% detected once. Source material: breast tumor tissue. The receptors were gathered from a person in their 60s with breast cancer.

This clone showed up just a few times. The rearrangement uses TRBV6-5 and TRBJ1-1; unclear D gene. Germline V gives CDR1 MNHEY, CDR2 SVGAGI. This CDR3 contains 12 residues. The V end lost 6 bases, the J end lost 1 base, and 6 bases lay between the germline ends. CDR3 DNA: TGTGCCAGCAGCCGCGGGAACACTGAAGCTTTCTTT. It is translated as CASSRGNTEAFF.

The chain uses TRBV9 and TRBJ2-5, with 8 nucleotides matching TRBD2. The germline V gene encodes CDR1 SGDLS and CDR2 YYNGEE. This CDR3 has 17 residues. V trimming: 0 bases; J trimming: 5 bases; junction bases outside the gene matches: 12. The CDR3 sequence: CASSVGDSGGFRETQYF. In DNA, the CDR3 is TGTGCCAGCAGCGTAGGTGACAGCGGGGGCTTCAGGGAGACCCAGTACTTC.

This chain uses TRBV7-2 with TRBJ2-7, with 10 bases that match TRBD1. The length of the CDR3 is 14 residues. V was clipped by 3 bases and J by 5 bases; unmatched bases: 4. In germline, CDR1 is SGHTA, CDR2 FQGNSA. The DNA of the CDR3 is TGTGCCAGCAGCTTGACAGGGGGCTTGCACGAGCAGTACTTC. Its translation is CASSLTGGLHEQYF. The whole variable domain, remainder taken from reference TRBV7-2 and TRBJ2-7, is GAGVSQSPSNKVTEKGKDVELRCDPISGHTALYWYRQSLGQGLEFLIYFQGNSAPDKSGLPSDRFSAERTGGSVSTLTIQRTQQEDSAVYLCASSLTGGLHEQYFGPGTRLTVT.

CDR3 in DNA: TGTGCCAGCAGCTTAGAGCGGCTAGCGGGGACCTACAATGAGCAGTTCTTC. Protein: CASSLERLAGTYNEQFF. The rearrangement links TRBV11-2 to TRBJ2-1; 9 bases match TRBD2. J lost 2 bases, V lost 0 bases, and 5 bases had no gene match. This CDR3 is built from 17 residues. CDR1 and CDR2 from the germline V gene are SGHAT and FQNNGV. The full variable domain, in which reference TRBV11-2 and TRBJ2-1 provide the parts outside the CDR3, is EAGVAQSPRYKIIEKRQSVAFWCNPISGHATLYWYQQILGQGPKLLIQFQNNGVVDDSQLPKDRFSAERLKGVDSTLKIQPAKLEDSAVYLCASSLERLAGTYNEQFFGPGTRLTVL.

As to this clone: A much larger clone differs from this one at a single base, so this may be a read error. The CDR3 DNA reads TGTGCCAGCAGCTTAGGGGACAGGAACACTGAAGCTTTCTTT. It encodes CASSLGDRNTEAFF. The rearrangement joins TRBV13 to TRBJ1-1; D may be TRBD1 (6 bases). CDR3 size: 14 residues. CDR1 is PRHDT and CDR2 is FYEKMQ in the germline V gene (reference sequence). V lost 0 bases to trimming and J lost 1 base, with 6 bases between them.

CDR3 protein: CASGSRGSYEQYF. The CDR3, as DNA: TGTGCCTCCGGGTCCCGCGGCTCCTACGAGCAGTACTTC. This chain uses TRBV27 with TRBJ2-7; D gene ambiguous. Trimming removed 11 bases from V and 0 bases from J, with 14 bases in between. This CDR3 region has 13 residues. The germline gives CDR1 MNHEY, CDR2 SMNVEV (reference sequence).

The V gene is TRBV4-1, the J gene TRBJ2-5, with 9 nucleotides matching TRBD2. Germline lookup yields CDR1 MGHRA and CDR2 YSYEKL. J lost 4 bases, V lost 0 bases, and 6 bases had no gene match. The CDR3 spans 16 residues. CDR3 nucleotides: TGCGCCAGCAGCCAAGAAGATAGCGGGAGTTTAGAGACCCAGTACTTC. Residues: CASSQEDSGSLETQYF.

This chain uses TRBV6-6 with TRBJ2-7; TRBD2 matches at 7 bases. CDR1 and CDR2 from the germline V gene are MNHNY and SVGAGI (reference sequence). J lost 4 bases, V lost 4 bases, and 7 bases had no gene match. The CDR3 runs to 14 residues. For the CDR3, the DNA is TGTGCCAGCAGTTCTGCGGGAGTTCTTTACGAGCAGTACTTC. This gives the protein CASSSAGVLYEQYF.

This clone was found a few times. This rearrangement joins TRBV9 to TRBJ1-2; 7 bases align to TRBD1. J was trimmed by 7 bases and V by 4 bases; bases with no gene match: 13. The CDR3 sequence is 15 residues long. The germline V gene has CDR1 SGDLS and CDR2 YYNGEE. The CDR3 reads CASSSQTGRVGGYTF. For the CDR3, the DNA is TGTGCCAGCAGCTCACAGACAGGGAGAGTAGGTGGCTACACCTTC.

The chain uses TRBV7-2 and TRBJ2-7; perhaps TRBD1 as D (6 bases). Germline V gene data show CDR1 as SGHTA and CDR2 as FQGNSA. The CDR3 loop spans 15 amino acids. V shed 6 bases and J shed 2 bases, with 17 bases lying between them. The CDR3 protein is CASSFSGALTYEQYF. The CDR3 nucleotides are TGTGCCAGCAGTTTCTCAGGGGCCTTGACCTACGAGCAGTACTTC.

V and J are TRBV2 and TRBJ1-2; D possibly corresponds to TRBD1 (5 bases). The germline CDR1 and CDR2 sequences are SNHLY and FYNNEI. The CDR3 consists of 14 residues. Between the trimmed V and J ends, which lost 6 bases and 0 bases, there was a span of 11 bases. CDR3 sequence reads: CASSPGLTNYGYTF. CDR3 nucleotides: TGTGCCAGCAGCCCGGGACTAACTAACTATGGCTACACCTTC.

The CDR3 DNA reads as TGTGCCAGCAGCTACACCTCGGGGGGAGGGGAGCAGTACTTC. This sequence encodes CASSYTSGGGEQYF. The chain links TRBV6-6 to TRBJ2-7; TRBD2 agrees at 7 bases. This CDR3 is built from 14 residues. Losses at the gene ends were 6 bases for V and 7 bases for J; bases not matched to a gene: 12. In germline, CDR1 is MNHNY, CDR2 SVGAGI (reference sequence).

This chain links TRBV4-1 with TRBJ1-6; D may be TRBD1 (6 bases). Per the germline V gene, CDR1 is MGHRA and CDR2 is YSYEKL. V was trimmed by 0 bases and J by 7 bases, leaving 10 bases between them. This CDR3 comprises 15 residues. CDR3 nucleotide sequence: TGCGCCAGCAGCCAAGATGGACAGTTCAATTCACCCCTCCACTTT. Amino acids: CASSQDGQFNSPLHF.

The chain couples TRBV7-3 to TRBJ2-5, with D maybe TRBD1 (5 bases). CDR1 is SGHTA and CDR2 is FQGTGA in the germline V gene. V was pared by 2 bases and J by 1 base, with 14 bases between. The CDR3 covers 16 residues. The CDR3 DNA reads TGTGCCAGCAGCTTAGGGATCGGGCAGGGCCAAGAGACCCAGTACTTC. Protein sequence: CASSLGIGQGQETQYF. Using reference TRBV7-3 and TRBJ2-5 for the parts outside the CDR3, the full variable domain is GAGVSQTPSNKVTEKGKYVELRCDPISGHTALYWYRQSLGQGPEFLIYFQGTGAADDSGLPNDRFFAVRPEGSVSTLKIQRTERGDSAVYLCASSLGIGQGQETQYFGPGTRLLVL.

The V call is TRBV11-3, the J call TRBJ2-6; 7 nucleotides match TRBD1. The CDR3 totals 15 residues. The germline CDR1 and CDR2 sequences are SGHNT and YENEEA. With 5 bases clipped from V and 6 bases from J, the junction kept 7 bases outside the gene matches. CDR3: CASSLAGGTANVLTF. CDR3 nucleotides: TGTGCCAGCAGCCTCGCAGGGGGAACGGCCAACGTCCTGACTTTC.

The genes are TRBV19 and TRBJ1-3; D is possibly TRBD1 (5 bases). V was pared by 4 bases and J by 0 bases, with 13 bases between. The CDR3 sequence is 16 residues long. Looked up from germline, CDR1 is LNHDA and CDR2 is SQIVND (reference sequence). The CDR3 coding sequence is TGTGCCAGTAGTAGGGACCGGGAGCACTCTGGAAACACCATATATTTT. This translates into CASSRDREHSGNTIYF.

The chain uses TRBV18 and TRBJ2-7, with 8 positions matching TRBD2. Germline values: CDR1 KGHSH, CDR2 LQKENI. The CDR3 is made up of 16 amino acids. J was trimmed by 6 bases and V by 0 bases; bases with no gene match: 10. CDR3 residues: CASSPPNTGGPGEQYF. The DNA for the CDR3 is TGTGCCAGCTCACCACCTAATACGGGAGGGCCCGGCGAGCAGTACTTC.

By proportion, this clone is medium-sized. The V gene is TRBV5-1, the J gene TRBJ2-5, with 10 positions matching TRBD1. The germline gives CDR1 SGHRS, CDR2 YFSETQ. The CDR3 loop spans 16 amino acids. The V gene end was trimmed by 4 bases and the J gene end by 0 bases; junction bases not matched to a gene: 6. CDR3 protein: CASSGGQGLYQETQYF. The CDR3 DNA reads as TGCGCCAGCAGCGGGGGACAGGGGCTGTACCAAGAGACCCAGTACTTC.

The table lists this clone with a few counts. The chain recombines TRBV27 with TRBJ2-3; TRBD2 agrees at 10 bases. This CDR3 has 16 residues. Germline assignment: CDR1 MNHEY and CDR2 SMNVEV (reference sequence). The V and J ends lost 0 bases and 3 bases, in that order; junction bases with no gene match: 3. CDR3: CASSLSPSGGTDTQYF. The CDR3 coding sequence is TGTGCCAGCAGTTTATCCCCTAGCGGGGGAACAGATACGCAGTATTTT.

The V and J genes are TRBV27 and TRBJ1-1; tentative D call: TRBD1 (5 bases). The CDR3 has 16 amino acids. V lost 4 bases to trimming and J lost 0 bases, with 15 bases between them. Germline CDR1 is MNHEY and CDR2 is SMNVEV (reference sequence). CDR3 in amino acids: CASSYAGVGMNTEAFF. Here the CDR3 DNA reads TGTGCCAGCAGTTATGCGGGGGTAGGAATGAACACTGAAGCTTTCTTT.

This clone was seen a single time. The J gene is TRBJ2-7, the V gene TRBV6-5; D may be TRBD1 (5 bases). CDR1 MNHEY and CDR2 SVGAGI come from the germline V gene. The CDR3 runs to 13 residues. V was trimmed by 0 bases and J by 4 bases, leaving 7 bases between them. The CDR3 coding sequence is TGTGCCAGCAGTTACTCGGGGCCATACGAGCAGTACTTC. Residues: CASSYSGPYEQYF.

This chain links TRBV28 with TRBJ1-2; 10 bases line up with TRBD1. The CDR3 extends over 13 amino acids. J was trimmed by 7 bases and V by 6 bases; bases with no gene match: 5. Germline V gene data show CDR1 as MDHEN and CDR2 as SYDVKM. The CDR3, as DNA: TGTGCCAGCAGGACCGGGACAGGGGTTGGCTACACCTTC. This translates into CASRTGTGVGYTF.

The J gene is TRBJ1-3, the V gene TRBV30, with TRBD1 matching over 7 bases. Germline CDR1 reads GTSNPN; CDR2 reads SVGIG (reference sequence). V dropped 3 bases and J dropped 7; count of bases not matched to a gene: 12. The CDR3 is made up of 15 amino acids. The chain's CDR3 is CAWSDNSGTVNTIYF. The CDR3 bases are TGTGCCTGGAGCGACAATTCCGGGACAGTTAACACCATATATTTT.

The chain joins TRBV2 to TRBJ2-2; D perhaps matches TRBD1 (5 bases). The length of the CDR3 is 13 residues. V was trimmed by 6 bases and J by 3 bases, leaving 8 bases between them. The germline gives CDR1 SNHLY, CDR2 FYNNEI. CDR3 nucleotide sequence: TGTGCCAGCAGGACAGATTACACCGGGGAGCTGTTTTTT. This encodes CASRTDYTGELFF.

V is TRBV11-2 and J is TRBJ1-1; 9 positions agree with TRBD1. V was pared by 3 bases and J by 0 bases, with 5 bases of the junction left unmatched. The CDR3 is 16 amino acids. Germline CDR1 is SGHAT and CDR2 is FQNNGV. CDR3 nucleotide sequence: TGTGCCAGCAGCTTTGGACAGGGGAGACTGAACACTGAAGCTTTCTTT. Its protein is CASSFGQGRLNTEAFF.

This clone was found a few times. The chain uses TRBV29-1 and TRBJ1-5; possible D gene TRBD1, 5 bases. The V end was cut by 7 bases, the J end by 5 bases, with 15 bases between. The CDR3 consists of 13 residues. CDR1 and CDR2 (germline): SQVTM, ANQGSEA. CDR3 loop: CSATGELDQPQHF. As DNA, the CDR3 is TGCAGCGCGACGGGGGAATTGGATCAGCCCCAGCATTTT.

Here the CDR3 reads CASRYRAEQYF. The CDR3 nucleotides read TGTGCCAGCAGGTACAGGGCCGAGCAGTACTTC. V usage is TRBV7-2 and J usage is TRBJ2-7; weak D call: TRBD1 (6 bases). CDR3 size: 11 residues. The ends were cut back, 6 bases at V and 6 bases at J, with 9 bases in the middle. Germline V CDR1 and CDR2: SGHTA, FQGNSA. Based on the CDR3 plus reference TRBV7-2 and TRBJ2-7, the full variable domain is GAGVSQSPSNKVTEKGKDVELRCDPISGHTALYWYRQSLGQGLEFLIYFQGNSAPDKSGLPSDRFSAERTGGSVSTLTIQRTQQEDSAVYLCASRYRAEQYFGPGTRLTVT.